Below are 16 T cell receptor beta chains sequenced from a single sample in a study of T-cell memory formation after mild COVID-19. TCRdb called the 5' RACE reads again in MiXCR, with one record for every CDR3 protein. The sample has hundreds of thousands of distinct CDR3 sequences, roughly 26% seen once; the top ten hold 7% to 9.5%. Sample: PBMCs or a T cell subset sorted from them (not recorded which). The origin of the receptors is an adult woman who had mild COVID-19 (a few samples of this study predate the infection). Cell type and time point are not known.

This clonotype showed up just a few times. The J gene is TRBJ2-2, the V gene TRBV25-1, with a tentative D call TRBD1 (5 bases). CDR3 length equals 14 residues. The V gene lost 2 bases and the J gene lost 7 bases, with 11 bases spanning the gap. CDR1 and CDR2 (germline): MGHDK, SYGVNS. In nucleotides, the CDR3 is TGTGCCAGCAGTGAAAGCAGGGTTGGCGGGGAGCTGTTTTTT. It encodes CASSESRVGGELFF.

CDR3 region: CASSVPWTGSTDTQYF. In DNA, the CDR3 is TGTGCCAGCAGTGTCCCCTGGACAGGGAGCACAGATACGCAGTATTTT. J is TRBJ2-3 and V is TRBV6-1; 8 bases match TRBD1. After removal of 4 bases from V and 0 bases from J, the junction contained 6 bases not matched to a gene. This CDR3 has 16 residues. The germline V gene encodes CDR1 MNHNS and CDR2 SASEGT.

This clonotype occurred a few times. The CDR3 spells CASVQGAAEAFF. The CDR3 DNA is TGTGCCAGCGTACAGGGGGCAGCTGAAGCTTTCTTT. The chain links TRBV6-1 to TRBJ1-1; 9 bases match TRBD1. Germline values: CDR1 MNHNS, CDR2 SASEGT. V shed 8 bases and J 6 bases; nucleotides not matched to a gene: 4. The CDR3 is 12 amino acids.

This clonotype was seen a handful of times. The chain has TRBV5-5 and TRBJ1-1; D unclear. CDR3 size: 14 residues. V lost 2 bases and J lost 4, with 12 bases in between. Germline assignment: CDR1 SGHKS and CDR2 YYEKEE (reference sequence). In DNA, the CDR3 is TGTGCCAGCAGCTTAGGGCAATGGGCCACTGAAGCTTTCTTT. Encoded protein: CASSLGQWATEAFF.

The chain carries TRBV7-2 and TRBJ2-1; 7 bases fit TRBD2. Germline V gene lookup returns CDR1 SGHTA and CDR2 FQGNSA. Germline trimming cut 4 bases from V and 9 bases from J; bases unmatched to any gene: 12. The CDR3 sequence is 15 residues long. The CDR3 loop is CASSSETVIAGEQFF. For the CDR3, the DNA is TGTGCCAGCAGCTCGGAGACGGTCATAGCGGGTGAGCAGTTCTTC.

This clonotype turned up a few times. CDR3 nucleotide sequence: TGTGCCACCAGCAGACGGGAGTCCTACAATGAGCAGTTCTTC. Its translation is CATSRRESYNEQFF. The rearrangement links TRBV15 to TRBJ2-1; D may be TRBD2 (6 bases). Germline assignment: CDR1 LNHNV and CDR2 YYDKDF (reference sequence). V was shortened by 2 bases and J by 1 base, with 6 bases between the two germline ends. This CDR3 is built from 14 residues.

This clonotype was seen a few times. The rearrangement uses TRBV3-1 and TRBJ1-2, with 8 bases identical to TRBD1. CDR1 and CDR2 (germline): LGHDT, YNNKEL (reference sequence). Trimming removed 0 bases from V and 8 bases from J; junction bases left unmatched: 8. The CDR3 loop spans 15 amino acids. The CDR3 sequence is CASSQESQGAAGYTF. As DNA, the CDR3 is TGTGCCAGCAGCCAAGAGTCCCAGGGGGCAGCGGGCTACACCTTC.

This clonotype showed up just a few times. The gene calls are TRBV24-1 and TRBJ2-3; TRBD2 matches at 12 bases. The V gene's germline CDR1 is KGHDR and CDR2 SFDVKD. The CDR3 runs to 17 residues. With 0 bases clipped from V and 4 bases from J, the junction kept 4 bases outside the gene matches. This CDR3 reads CATSDLGLAGIADTQYF. DNA of the CDR3: TGTGCCACCAGTGATTTGGGACTAGCGGGGATCGCAGATACGCAGTATTTT.

The genes are TRBV6-5 and TRBJ1-3, with 9 bases that match TRBD1. The CDR3 has 18 amino acids. V shed 6 bases and J 4 bases; nucleotides not matched to a gene: 16. The germline V gene has CDR1 MNHEY and CDR2 SVGAGI. The CDR3 DNA is TGTGCCAGCAGATCACTTGGGACAGGGCGTCCCCTCGGAAACACCATATATTTT. Its protein product is CASRSLGTGRPLGNTIYF.

The rearrangement joins TRBV7-9 to TRBJ2-7, with 10 positions matching TRBD2. The CDR3 extends over 13 amino acids. CDR1 and CDR2 from the germline V gene are SEHNR and FQNEAQ (reference sequence). Unmatched junction bases numbered 6, after V lost 8 bases and J lost 5 bases. The CDR3 is CASCLAGENEQYF. CDR3 nucleotides: TGTGCCAGCTGCCTAGCGGGAGAGAACGAGCAGTACTTC.

The chain links TRBV4-3 to TRBJ2-3, with D possibly being TRBD2 (5 bases). This CDR3 contains 14 residues. V was shortened by 3 bases and J by 2 bases, with 9 bases between the two germline ends. Germline V gene lookup returns CDR1 LGHNA and CDR2 YSLEER. CDR3 sequence: CASSHGENTDTQYF. CDR3 nucleotide sequence: TGCGCCAGCAGCCACGGGGAAAACACAGATACGCAGTATTTT.

This clonotype came up many times. The chain is built from TRBV5-1 and TRBJ2-5; D assignment may be TRBD1 or TRBD2 (5 bases each). This CDR3 has 14 amino acids. V was clipped by 2 bases and J by 5 bases, with 13 bases between them. Germline lookup yields CDR1 SGHRS and CDR2 YFSETQ. DNA of the CDR3: TGCGCCAGCAGCTTATACGGGGCTAGGGAGACCCAGTACTTC. Translated: CASSLYGARETQYF. Full variable domain (outside the CDR3, taken from reference TRBV5-1 and TRBJ2-5): KAGVTQTPRYLIKTRGQQVTLSCSPISGHRSVSWYQQTPGQGLQFLFEYFSETQRNKGNFPGRFSGRQFSNSRSEMNVSTLELGDSALYLCASSLYGARETQYFGPGTRLLVL.

This clonotype was detected a few times. The rearrangement joins TRBV24-1 to TRBJ1-2; 10 nucleotides agree with TRBD1. The CDR3 is 15 residues long. Per the germline V gene, CDR1 is KGHDR and CDR2 is SFDVKD. Losses at the gene ends were 3 bases for V and 5 bases for J; bases not matched to a gene: 5. DNA of the CDR3: TGTGCCACCAGTGATAGACAGGGGGCGCGGTATGGCTACACCTTC. This codes for CATSDRQGARYGYTF.

The gene calls are TRBV7-6 and TRBJ2-1; 12 nucleotides line up with TRBD2. CDR1 is SGHVS, CDR2 FNYEAQ, per germline. J was trimmed by 4 bases and V by 3 bases; bases with no gene match: 7. This CDR3 has 17 amino acids. CDR3 residues: CASSLSGLAGTYNEQFF. CDR3 in DNA: TGTGCCAGCAGCTTGTCCGGACTAGCGGGGACTTACAATGAGCAGTTCTTC. Based on the CDR3 plus reference TRBV7-6 and TRBJ2-1, the full variable domain is GAGVSQSPRYKVTKRGQDVALRCDPISGHVSLYWYRQALGQGPEFLTYFNYEAQQDKSGLPNDRFSAERPEGSISTLTIQRTEQRDSAMYRCASSLSGLAGTYNEQFFGPGTRLTVL.

This clonotype was counted only a few times. The genes are TRBV5-1 and TRBJ2-5; maybe TRBD2 (5 bases). The V gene's germline CDR1 is SGHRS and CDR2 YFSETQ. V was shortened by 0 bases and J by 1 base, with 10 bases between the two germline ends. This CDR3 has 15 amino acids. The CDR3 coding sequence is TGCGCCAGCAGCTTGGGTGTTAGCGCCCAAGAGACCCAGTACTTC. Its protein product is CASSLGVSAQETQYF.

The chain couples TRBV5-4 to TRBJ2-5; D perhaps matches TRBD2 (6 bases). Trimming stripped 7 bases from V and 1 base from J, with 17 bases between. The germline V gene has CDR1 SGHNT and CDR2 YYREEE (reference sequence). This CDR3 has 15 amino acids. The CDR3 nucleotides are TGTGCCAGCTGCTCCGGGGGAGGTAGCCAAGAGACCCAGTACTTC. This encodes CASCSGGGSQETQYF.